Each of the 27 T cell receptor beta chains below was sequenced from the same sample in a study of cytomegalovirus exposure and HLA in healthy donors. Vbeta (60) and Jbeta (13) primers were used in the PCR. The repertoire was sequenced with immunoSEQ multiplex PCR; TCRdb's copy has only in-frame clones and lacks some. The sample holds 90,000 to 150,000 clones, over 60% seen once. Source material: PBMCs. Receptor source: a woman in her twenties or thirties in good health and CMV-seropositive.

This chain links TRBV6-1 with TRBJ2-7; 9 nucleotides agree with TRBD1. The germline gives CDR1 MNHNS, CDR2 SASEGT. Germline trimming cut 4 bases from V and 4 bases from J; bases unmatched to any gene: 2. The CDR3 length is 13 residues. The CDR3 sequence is CASSVDRGYEQYF. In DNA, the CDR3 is TGTGCCAGCAGTGTCGACAGGGGGTACGAGCAGTACTTC.

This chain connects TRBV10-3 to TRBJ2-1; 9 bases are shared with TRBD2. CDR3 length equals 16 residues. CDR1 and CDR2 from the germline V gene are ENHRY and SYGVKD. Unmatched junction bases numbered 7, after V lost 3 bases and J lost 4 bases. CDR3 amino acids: CAISDPLAGRYNEQFF. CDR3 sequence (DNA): TGTGCCATCAGTGACCCTCTAGCGGGGCGATACAATGAGCAGTTCTTC.

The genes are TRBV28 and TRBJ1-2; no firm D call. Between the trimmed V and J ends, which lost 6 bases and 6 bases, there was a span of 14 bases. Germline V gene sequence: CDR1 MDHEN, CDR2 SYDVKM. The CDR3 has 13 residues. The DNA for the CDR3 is TGTGCCAGCAGGGAGGTGTTCTTTGATGGCTACACCTTC. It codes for CASREVFFDGYTF.

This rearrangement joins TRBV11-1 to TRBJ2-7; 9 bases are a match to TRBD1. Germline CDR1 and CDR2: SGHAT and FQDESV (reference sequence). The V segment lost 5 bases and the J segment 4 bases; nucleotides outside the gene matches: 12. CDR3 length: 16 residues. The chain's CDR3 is CASSGNPTGGGYEQYF. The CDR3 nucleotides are TGTGCCAGCAGCGGAAATCCGACAGGGGGAGGATACGAGCAGTACTTC.

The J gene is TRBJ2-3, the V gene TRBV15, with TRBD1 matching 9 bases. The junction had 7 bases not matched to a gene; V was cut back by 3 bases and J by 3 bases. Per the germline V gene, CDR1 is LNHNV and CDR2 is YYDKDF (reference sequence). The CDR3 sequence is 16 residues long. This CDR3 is CATSRYRGQGTDTQYF. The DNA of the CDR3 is TGTGCCACCAGCAGGTACAGGGGGCAAGGGACAGATACGCAGTATTTT.

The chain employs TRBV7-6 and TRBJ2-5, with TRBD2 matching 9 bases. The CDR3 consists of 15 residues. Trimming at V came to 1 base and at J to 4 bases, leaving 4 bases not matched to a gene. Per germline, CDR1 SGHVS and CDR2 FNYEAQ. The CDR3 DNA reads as TGTGCCAGCAGCTTAGTTGCGGGGGGGAGAGAGACCCAGTACTTC. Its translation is CASSLVAGGRETQYF.

The CDR3 bases are TGTGCCAGCAGTGGTAAGACCGGGACAGGGGGCCTCGAGCGGCAGCCCCAGCATTTT. It specifies CASSGKTGTGGLERQPQHF. The V call is TRBV6-1, the J call TRBJ1-5; 12 bases are a match to TRBD1. Germline assignment: CDR1 MNHNS and CDR2 SASEGT. V lost 4 bases and J lost 7; bases outside the gene matches: 17. The CDR3 has 19 amino acids.

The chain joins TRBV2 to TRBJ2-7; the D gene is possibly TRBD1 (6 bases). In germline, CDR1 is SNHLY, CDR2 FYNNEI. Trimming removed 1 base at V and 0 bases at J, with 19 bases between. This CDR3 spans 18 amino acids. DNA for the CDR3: TGTGCCAGCAGTGAAGTTTGGAACAGGGCCATGATCTCCTACGAGCAGTACTTC. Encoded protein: CASSEVWNRAMISYEQYF.

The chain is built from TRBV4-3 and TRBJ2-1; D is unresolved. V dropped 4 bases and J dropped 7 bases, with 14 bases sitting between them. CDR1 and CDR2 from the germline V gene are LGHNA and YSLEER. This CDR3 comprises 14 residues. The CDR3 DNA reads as TGCGCCAGCAGCCCATCCCTAGTAGGTAATGAGCAGTTCTTC. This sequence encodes CASSPSLVGNEQFF.

The CDR3 nucleotides are TGTGCCAGTAGGAGGGGAAACACCATATATTTT. Amino acid sequence: CASRRGNTIYF. The chain links TRBV19 to TRBJ1-3, with D hard to call. The CDR3 contains 11 residues. Trimming removed 6 bases from V and 4 bases from J, with 4 bases in between. Looked up from germline, CDR1 is LNHDA and CDR2 is SQIVND (reference sequence).

CDR3 sequence: CASRDTYEQYF. The CDR3 coding sequence is TGTGCCAGCAGGGACACATACGAGCAGTACTTC. The chain is built from TRBV6-5 and TRBJ2-7, with D tentatively TRBD1 (5 bases). The CDR3 extends over 11 amino acids. CDR1 is MNHEY and CDR2 is SVGAGI in the germline V gene. The ends were cut back, 6 bases at V and 4 bases at J, with 7 bases in the middle.

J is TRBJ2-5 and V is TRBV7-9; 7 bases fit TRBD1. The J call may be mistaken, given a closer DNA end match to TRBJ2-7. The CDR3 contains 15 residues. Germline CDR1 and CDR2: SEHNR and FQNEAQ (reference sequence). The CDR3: CASSRTGTAYYEQYF. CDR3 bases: TGTGCCAGCAGCCGTACCGGGACAGCCTACTACGAGCAGTACTTC.

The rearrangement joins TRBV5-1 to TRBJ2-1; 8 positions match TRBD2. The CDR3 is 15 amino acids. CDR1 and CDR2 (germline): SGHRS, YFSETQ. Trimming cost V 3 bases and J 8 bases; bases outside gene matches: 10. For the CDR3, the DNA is TGCGCCAGCAGCTCCCACGGGGGGGCCTTGGATGAGCAGTTCTTC. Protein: CASSSHGGALDEQFF.

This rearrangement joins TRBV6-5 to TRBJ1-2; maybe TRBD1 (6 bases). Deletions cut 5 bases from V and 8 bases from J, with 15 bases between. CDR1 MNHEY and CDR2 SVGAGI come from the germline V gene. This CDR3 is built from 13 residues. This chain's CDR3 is CASSERTVRGYTF. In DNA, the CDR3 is TGTGCCAGCAGTGAAAGGACAGTTCGCGGCTACACCTTC.

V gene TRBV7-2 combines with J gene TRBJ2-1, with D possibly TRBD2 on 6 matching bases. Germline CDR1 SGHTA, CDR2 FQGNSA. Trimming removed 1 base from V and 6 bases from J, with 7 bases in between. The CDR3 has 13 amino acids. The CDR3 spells CASSLGLGNEQFF. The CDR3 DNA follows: TGTGCCAGCAGCTTAGGACTAGGCAATGAGCAGTTCTTC.

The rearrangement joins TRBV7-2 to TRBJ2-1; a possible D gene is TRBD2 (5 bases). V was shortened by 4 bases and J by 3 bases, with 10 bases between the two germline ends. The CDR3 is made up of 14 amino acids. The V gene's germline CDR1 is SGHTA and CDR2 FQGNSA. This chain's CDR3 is CASSWVGSYNEQFF. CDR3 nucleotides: TGTGCCAGCAGCTGGGTAGGGAGCTACAATGAGCAGTTCTTC.

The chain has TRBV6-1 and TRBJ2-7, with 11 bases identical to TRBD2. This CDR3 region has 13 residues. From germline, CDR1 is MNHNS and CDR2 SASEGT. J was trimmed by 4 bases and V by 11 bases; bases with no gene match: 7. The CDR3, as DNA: TGTGCCGGAAGACTAGCGGGGACGTACGAGCAGTACTTC. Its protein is CAGRLAGTYEQYF.

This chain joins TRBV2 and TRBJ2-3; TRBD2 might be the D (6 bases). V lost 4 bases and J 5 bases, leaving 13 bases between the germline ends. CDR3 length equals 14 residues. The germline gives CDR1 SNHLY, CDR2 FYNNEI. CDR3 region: CASSVLARVDTQYF. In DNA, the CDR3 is TGTGCCAGCAGTGTGCTAGCGCGGGTAGATACGCAGTATTTT. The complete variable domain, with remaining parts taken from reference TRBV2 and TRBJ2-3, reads EPEVTQTPSHQVTQMGQEVILRCVPISNHLYFYWYRQILGQKVEFLVSFYNNEISEKSEIFDDQFSVERPDGSNFTLKIRSTKLEDSAMYFCASSVLARVDTQYFGPGTRLTVL.

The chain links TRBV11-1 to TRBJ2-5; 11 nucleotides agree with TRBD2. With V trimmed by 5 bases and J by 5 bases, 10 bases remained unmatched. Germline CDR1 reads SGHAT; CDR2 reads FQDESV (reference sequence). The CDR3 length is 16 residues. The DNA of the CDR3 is TGTGCCAGCAGCACAAGAAGACTAGCGGGGTGGGAGACCCAGTACTTC. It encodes CASSTRRLAGWETQYF.

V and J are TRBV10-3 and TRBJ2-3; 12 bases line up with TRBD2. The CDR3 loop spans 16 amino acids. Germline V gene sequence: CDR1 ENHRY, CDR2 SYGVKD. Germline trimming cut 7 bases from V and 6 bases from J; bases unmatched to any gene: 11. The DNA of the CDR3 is TGTGCCATCAAGGCGACTAGCGGGGGCCCCGGCGATACGCAGTATTTT. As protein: CAIKATSGGPGDTQYF.

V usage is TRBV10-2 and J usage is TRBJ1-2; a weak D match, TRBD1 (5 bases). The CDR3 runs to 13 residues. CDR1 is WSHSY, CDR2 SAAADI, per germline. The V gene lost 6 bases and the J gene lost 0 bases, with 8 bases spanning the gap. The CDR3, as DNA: TGCGCCAGCAGCCGACAGACTAACTATGGCTACACCTTC. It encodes CASSRQTNYGYTF.

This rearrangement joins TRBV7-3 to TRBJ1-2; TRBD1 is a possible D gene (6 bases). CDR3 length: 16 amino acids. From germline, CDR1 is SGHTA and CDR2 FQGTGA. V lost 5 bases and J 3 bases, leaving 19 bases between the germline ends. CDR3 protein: CASSPSYRAKDYGYTF. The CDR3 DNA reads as TGTGCCAGCAGCCCTAGTTACAGGGCTAAAGACTATGGCTACACCTTC.

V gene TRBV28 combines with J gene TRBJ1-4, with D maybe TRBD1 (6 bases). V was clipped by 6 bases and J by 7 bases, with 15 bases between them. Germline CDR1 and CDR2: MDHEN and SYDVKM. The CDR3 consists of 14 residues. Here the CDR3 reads CASSPGTFSEKLFF. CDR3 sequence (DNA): TGTGCCAGCAGCCCCGGGACATTCTCTGAAAAACTGTTTTTT.

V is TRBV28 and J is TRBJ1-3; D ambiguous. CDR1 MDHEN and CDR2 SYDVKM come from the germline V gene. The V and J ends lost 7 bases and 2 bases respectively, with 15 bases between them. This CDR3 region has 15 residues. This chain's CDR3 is CASNSPLAAGNTIYF. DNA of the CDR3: TGTGCCAGCAATAGTCCCTTGGCGGCTGGAAACACCATATATTTT.

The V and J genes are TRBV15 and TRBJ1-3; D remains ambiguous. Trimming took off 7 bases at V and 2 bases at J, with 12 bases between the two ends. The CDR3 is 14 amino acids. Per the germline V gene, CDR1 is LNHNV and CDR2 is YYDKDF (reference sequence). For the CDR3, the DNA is TGTGCCACCAAGGAGGGAACAGCTGGAAACACCATATATTTT. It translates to CATKEGTAGNTIYF.

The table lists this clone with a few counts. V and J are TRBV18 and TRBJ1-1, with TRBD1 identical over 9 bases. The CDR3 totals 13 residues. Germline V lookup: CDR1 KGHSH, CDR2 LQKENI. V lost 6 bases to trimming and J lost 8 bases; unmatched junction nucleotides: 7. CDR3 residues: CASSQRTGVEAFF. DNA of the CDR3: TGTGCCAGCTCCCAGAGGACAGGGGTCGAAGCTTTCTTT. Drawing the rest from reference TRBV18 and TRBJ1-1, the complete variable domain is NAGVMQNPRHLVRRRGQEARLRCSPMKGHSHVYWYRQLPEEGLKFMVYLQKENIIDESGMPKERFSAEFPKEGPSILRIQQVVRGDSAAYFCASSQRTGVEAFFGQGTRLTVV.

CDR3 nucleotide sequence: TGTGCCAGCAGCGCTCGACAGGGTGCCTCAGAGACCCAGTACTTC. It specifies CASSARQGASETQYF. The chain has TRBV9 and TRBJ2-5; 7 bases map to TRBD1. J lost 4 bases, V lost 3 bases, and 9 bases had no gene match. CDR1 and CDR2 from the germline V gene are SGDLS and YYNGEE. The CDR3 is made up of 15 amino acids. Full variable domain (remainder filled in from reference TRBV9 and TRBJ2-5): DSGVTQTPKHLITATGQRVTLRCSPRSGDLSVYWYQQSLDQGLQFLIQYYNGEERAKGNILERFSAQQFPDLHSELNLSSLELGDSALYFCASSARQGASETQYFGPGTRLLVL.